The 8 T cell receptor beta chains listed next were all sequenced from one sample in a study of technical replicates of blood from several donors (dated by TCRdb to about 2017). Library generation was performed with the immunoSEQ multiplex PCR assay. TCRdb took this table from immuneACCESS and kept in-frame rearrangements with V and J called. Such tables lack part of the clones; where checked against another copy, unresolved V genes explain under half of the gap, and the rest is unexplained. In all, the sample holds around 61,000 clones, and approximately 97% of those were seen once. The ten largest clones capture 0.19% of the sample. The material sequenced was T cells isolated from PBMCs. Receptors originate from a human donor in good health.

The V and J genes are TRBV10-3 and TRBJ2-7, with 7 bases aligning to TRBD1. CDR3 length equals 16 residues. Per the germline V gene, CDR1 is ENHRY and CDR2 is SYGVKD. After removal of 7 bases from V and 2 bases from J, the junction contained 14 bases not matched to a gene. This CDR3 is CAIKSPSGTDTYEQYF. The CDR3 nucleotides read TGTGCCATCAAGAGCCCCTCGGGGACAGACACCTACGAGCAGTACTTC.

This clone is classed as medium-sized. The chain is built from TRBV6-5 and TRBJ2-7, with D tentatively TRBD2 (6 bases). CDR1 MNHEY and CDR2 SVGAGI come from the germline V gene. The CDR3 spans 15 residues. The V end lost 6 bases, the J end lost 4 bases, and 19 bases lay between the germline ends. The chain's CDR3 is CASRYLQGGSYEQYF. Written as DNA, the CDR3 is TGTGCCAGCAGGTATCTGCAGGGAGGCTCGTACGAGCAGTACTTC.

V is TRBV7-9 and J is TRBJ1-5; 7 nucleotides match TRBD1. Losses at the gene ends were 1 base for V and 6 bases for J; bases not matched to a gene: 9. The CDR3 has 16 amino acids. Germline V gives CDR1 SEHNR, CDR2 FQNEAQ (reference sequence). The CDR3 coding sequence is TGTGCCAGCAGCTTAGGGAACCGACAGGGTGCTCAGCCCCAGCATTTT. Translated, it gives CASSLGNRQGAQPQHF.

This CDR3 reads CSGMGLREQYF. CDR3 in DNA: TGCAGCGGCATGGGACTACGCGAGCAGTACTTC. The rearrangement links TRBV29-1 to TRBJ2-7; 7 bases are a match to TRBD2. Trimming took 7 bases from V and 6 from J; bases not matched to a gene: 6. Germline CDR1 and CDR2: SQVTM and ANQGSEA. The CDR3 covers 11 residues.

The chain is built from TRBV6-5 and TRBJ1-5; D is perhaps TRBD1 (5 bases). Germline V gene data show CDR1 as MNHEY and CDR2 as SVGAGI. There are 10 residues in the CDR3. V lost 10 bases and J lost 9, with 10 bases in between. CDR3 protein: CATGILPQHF. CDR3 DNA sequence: TGTGCCACAGGGATTCTGCCCCAGCATTTT.

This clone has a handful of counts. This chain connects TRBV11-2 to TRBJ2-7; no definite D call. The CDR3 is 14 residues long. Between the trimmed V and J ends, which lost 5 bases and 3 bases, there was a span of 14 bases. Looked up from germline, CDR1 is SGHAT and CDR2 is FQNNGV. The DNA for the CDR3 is TGTGCCAGCAGCCCCGGAGCCAATTACTACGAGCAGTACTTC. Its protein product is CASSPGANYYEQYF.

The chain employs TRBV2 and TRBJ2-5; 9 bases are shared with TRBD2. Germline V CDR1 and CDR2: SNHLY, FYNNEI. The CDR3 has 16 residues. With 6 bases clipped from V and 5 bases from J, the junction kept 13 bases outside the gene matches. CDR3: CASRDSGSRVRETQYF. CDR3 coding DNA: TGTGCCAGCAGAGATAGCGGGAGTCGGGTTAGGGAGACCCAGTACTTC.

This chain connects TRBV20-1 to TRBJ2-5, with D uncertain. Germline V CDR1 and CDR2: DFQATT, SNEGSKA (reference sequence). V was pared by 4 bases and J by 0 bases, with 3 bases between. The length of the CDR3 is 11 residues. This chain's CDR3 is CSATYQETQYF. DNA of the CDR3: TGCAGTGCTACGTACCAAGAGACCCAGTACTTC.